Included here is one T cell receptor (beta chain) sequence, with context. Its antigen remains unknown. The ends lost 4 bases at V and 3 bases at J; junction bases unmatched: 2. In germline, CDR1 is SGHDN, CDR2 FVKESK. The CDR3 is made up of 13 amino acids. CD45RO negativity and positive selection for CCR7 defined naive CD8 cells, a population that excluded terminally differentiated effector memory CD45RA+ cells. The sample originates from a study of shared clonotypes between healthy human individuals. Study-wide results and caveats: Inspection by rarefaction showed sorted-subset sequencing to be incomplete despite large depth. On the whole, naive subsets had larger estimated richness than memory subsets had.

Once extracted for a subset, genomic DNA was divided evenly among several immunoSEQ plates. Method: immunoSEQ multiplex PCR; TCRdb's copy keeps in-frame clones and lacks some. The table records 1.5 million to 2.5 million clones, roughly 95% of them present only once. The rearrangement joins TRBV14 to TRBJ2-7; the match to TRBD2 covers 8 bases. The sequenced sample was naive CD8+ T cells sorted from blood. This clonotype was sampled from a young man in good health. The DNA of the CDR3 is TGTGCCAGCAGCCTAGCGGGGCTCTACGAGCAGTACTTC. Its translation is CASSLAGLYEQYF.